The 21 T cell receptor beta chains reported below all come from one sample, sequenced in a study of T cell changes during pregnancy in multiple sclerosis. The table came from immunoSEQ multiplex PCR; TCRdb's copy has only in-frame clones and leaves some out. The data contain around 64,000 clones, over 90% of them seen just once; the ten biggest clones take up about 2.5%. The material was CD8+ T cells from peripheral blood mononuclear cells, obtained in the third trimester of pregnancy. These TCRs come from a female donor with multiple sclerosis, enrolled in a pregnancy study.

The V call is TRBV27, the J call TRBJ1-2; TRBD1 matches 7 bases. Per germline, CDR1 MNHEY and CDR2 SMNVEV (reference sequence). The length of the CDR3 is 15 residues. The junction had 11 bases not matched to a gene; V was cut back by 6 bases and J by 4 bases. CDR3: CASRPTGEFSYGYTF. For the CDR3, the DNA is TGTGCCAGCAGACCAACAGGGGAGTTTAGCTATGGCTACACCTTC.

In its sample, this clone was seen once. The CDR3 loop reads CASSLIAGDTQYF. CDR3 nucleotides: TGTGCCAGCAGTTTAATTGCAGGAGATACGCAGTATTTT. The chain couples TRBV27 to TRBJ2-3; no clear D gene. Germline V gene lookup returns CDR1 MNHEY and CDR2 SMNVEV (reference sequence). V was trimmed by 2 bases and J by 5 bases, leaving 8 bases between them. The CDR3 spans 13 residues.

This rearrangement joins TRBV7-9 to TRBJ2-7, with D unclear. The V and J ends lost 5 bases and 6 bases respectively, with 14 bases between them. This CDR3 has 13 amino acids. Germline V gene sequence: CDR1 SEHNR, CDR2 FQNEAQ (reference sequence). CDR3 residues: CASSPSNLPEQYF. CDR3 nucleotides: TGTGCCAGCAGCCCTTCTAATCTCCCCGAGCAGTACTTC.

V usage is TRBV5-8 and J usage is TRBJ2-7; the match to TRBD1 covers 7 bases. CDR3 length equals 16 residues. The junction had 12 bases not matched to a gene; V was cut back by 3 bases and J by 3 bases. Looked up from germline, CDR1 is SGHTS and CDR2 is YDEGEE. The CDR3 loop reads CASSSEGQWNLYEQYF. Here the CDR3 DNA reads TGTGCCAGCAGCTCCGAGGGACAGTGGAACCTCTACGAGCAGTACTTC.

V is TRBV5-6 and J is TRBJ2-7; 10 bases are shared with TRBD1. The germline V gene encodes CDR1 SGHDT and CDR2 YYEEEE. The CDR3 consists of 13 residues. Trimming at V came to 7 bases and at J to 5 bases, leaving 6 bases not matched to a gene. The CDR3 coding sequence is TGTGCCAGCGGGGGACAGGGGAGGCACGAGCAGTACTTC. Translated: CASGGQGRHEQYF.

The rearrangement links TRBV19 to TRBJ2-5; TRBD2 matches at 12 bases. The J call may be in error: the DNA end matches TRBJ2-7 better. Germline CDR1 LNHDA, CDR2 SQIVND (reference sequence). The CDR3 sequence is 14 residues long. The CDR3 loop reads CASSLTSGSTEQYF. The CDR3 nucleotides read TGTGCCAGTAGCCTGACTAGCGGGAGTACCGAGCAGTACTTC.

V is TRBV9 and J is TRBJ2-5, with D possibly being TRBD2 (6 bases). The CDR3 is 15 amino acids. Trimming removed 3 bases from V and 5 bases from J, with 17 bases in between. From germline, CDR1 is SGDLS and CDR2 YYNGEE. DNA for the CDR3: TGTGCCAGCAGCGAGGAGGGCTATTCGGGGGAGACCCAGTACTTC. This codes for CASSEEGYSGETQYF.

This chain connects TRBV7-3 to TRBJ2-1; the match to TRBD2 covers 12 bases. The CDR3 runs 14 residues. The V gene end was trimmed by 2 bases and the J gene end by 7 bases; junction bases not matched to a gene: 0. Germline-derived CDR1 and CDR2 are SGHTA and FQGTGA. The CDR3 coding sequence is TGTGCCAGCAGCTTACTAGCGGGAGGGAATGAGCAGTTCTTC. Protein sequence: CASSLLAGGNEQFF. Full variable domain (rest looked up from reference TRBV7-3 and TRBJ2-1): GAGVSQTPSNKVTEKGKYVELRCDPISGHTALYWYRQSLGQGPEFLIYFQGTGAADDSGLPNDRFFAVRPEGSVSTLKIQRTERGDSAVYLCASSLLAGGNEQFFGPGTRLTVL.

This clone was counted a few times. The chain combines TRBV4-2 with TRBJ2-7; TRBD2 matches at 7 bases. CDR1 is LGHNA and CDR2 is YNFKEQ in the germline V gene. CDR3 length: 15 residues. Unmatched junction bases numbered 6, after V lost 1 base and J lost 3 bases. The CDR3 DNA follows: TGTGCCAGCAGCCAAGTACCGGGAGGAAACTACGAGCAGTACTTC. This encodes CASSQVPGGNYEQYF.

CDR3 sequence reads: CASSSRDRGAEQYF. CDR3 nucleotide sequence: TGCGCCAGCAGCTCCCGGGACAGGGGGGCCGAGCAGTACTTC. V and J are TRBV5-1 and TRBJ2-7; the match to TRBD1 covers 11 bases. The CDR3 covers 14 residues. Germline trimming cut 3 bases from V and 6 bases from J; bases unmatched to any gene: 5. CDR1 and CDR2 from the germline V gene are SGHRS and YFSETQ.

The V gene is TRBV5-1, the J gene TRBJ1-1; weak D call: TRBD1 (6 bases). Germline lookup yields CDR1 SGHRS and CDR2 YFSETQ. Trimming took 4 bases from V and 0 from J, leaving 10 bases between them. CDR3 length: 14 amino acids. The CDR3 reads CASSPRGLNTEAFF. The DNA of the CDR3 is TGCGCCAGCAGCCCCAGGGGTCTGAACACTGAAGCTTTCTTT.

The V call is TRBV11-2, the J call TRBJ2-2; D uncertain. CDR1 is SGHAT and CDR2 is FQNNGV in the germline V gene. Trimming removed 2 bases from V and 2 bases from J, with 3 bases in between. The CDR3 contains 13 residues. As DNA, the CDR3 is TGTGCCAGCAGCTTAATAAACACCGGGGAGCTGTTTTTT. Protein sequence: CASSLINTGELFF.

The rearrangement uses TRBV7-9 and TRBJ2-7; 7 bases fit TRBD1. Germline V lookup: CDR1 SEHNR, CDR2 FQNEAQ (reference sequence). V gave up 5 bases and J gave up 5 bases; unmatched junction bases: 6. The CDR3 consists of 13 residues. DNA of the CDR3: TGTGCCAGCAGCGCGACAGGGAAAAACGAGCAGTACTTC. Encoded protein: CASSATGKNEQYF. The complete variable domain, with remaining parts taken from reference TRBV7-9 and TRBJ2-7, reads DTGVSQNPRHKITKRGQNVTFRCDPISEHNRLYWYRQTLGQGPEFLTYFQNEAQLEKSRLLSDRFSAERPKGSFSTLEIQRTEQGDSAMYLCASSATGKNEQYFGPGTRLTVT.

The CDR3 DNA follows: TGTGCCAGCAGTTCAGTAACAGATCTATATGGCTACACCTTC. Amino acids: CASSSVTDLYGYTF. V usage is TRBV27 and J usage is TRBJ1-2; D is unresolved. This CDR3 is built from 14 residues. The germline gives CDR1 MNHEY, CDR2 SMNVEV (reference sequence). Trimming removed 4 bases at V and 5 bases at J, with 14 bases between.

J is TRBJ1-5 and V is TRBV13; D not certain. CDR1 is PRHDT, CDR2 FYEKMQ, per germline (reference sequence). The CDR3 consists of 14 residues. V was trimmed by 4 bases and J by 1 base, leaving 8 bases between them. The DNA for the CDR3 is TGTGCCAGCAGCTCCCGAGGGAGCAATCAGCCCCAGCATTTT. It encodes CASSSRGSNQPQHF.

V usage is TRBV27 and J usage is TRBJ2-7; 8 positions agree with TRBD2. The V and J ends lost 3 bases and 2 bases, in that order; junction bases with no gene match: 3. In germline, CDR1 is MNHEY, CDR2 SMNVEV (reference sequence). The CDR3 consists of 14 residues. The CDR3 loop reads CASSFSGLAYEQYF. Here the CDR3 DNA reads TGTGCCAGCAGTTTCTCGGGACTAGCCTACGAGCAGTACTTC.

The chain has TRBV19 and TRBJ1-1; a possible D gene is TRBD1 (5 bases). The CDR3 has 15 amino acids. Trimming took 8 bases from V and 1 from J, leaving 17 bases between them. Germline-derived CDR1 and CDR2 are LNHDA and SQIVND (reference sequence). CDR3 sequence: CASAGPGPWNTEAFF. In nucleotides, the CDR3 is TGTGCCAGTGCGGGGCCGGGGCCCTGGAACACTGAAGCTTTCTTT. The full variable domain, completed using reference TRBV19 and TRBJ1-1, is DGGITQSPKYLFRKEGQNVTLSCEQNLNHDAMYWYRQDPGQGLRLIYYSQIVNDFQKGDIAEGYSVSREKKESFPLTVTSAQKNPTAFYLCASAGPGPWNTEAFFGQGTRLTVV.

This clone has ten or more counts. The CDR3 sequence: CASSLESGLADNEQFF. In nucleotides, the CDR3 is TGTGCCAGCAGCCTAGAATCGGGACTAGCGGACAATGAGCAGTTCTTC. This sequence joins TRBV7-3 and TRBJ2-1; 11 bases match TRBD2. V lost 5 bases, J lost 5 bases, and 8 bases stayed unmatched. The CDR3 runs 16 residues. The germline gives CDR1 SGHTA, CDR2 FQGTGA. Full variable domain (remainder filled in from reference TRBV7-3 and TRBJ2-1): GAGVSQTPSNKVTEKGKYVELRCDPISGHTALYWYRQSLGQGPEFLIYFQGTGAADDSGLPNDRFFAVRPEGSVSTLKIQRTERGDSAVYLCASSLESGLADNEQFFGPGTRLTVL.

The chain uses TRBV2 and TRBJ2-7, with D possibly matching TRBD1 (6 bases). CDR1 is SNHLY and CDR2 is FYNNEI in the germline V gene. Trimming pared 6 bases from V and 4 bases from J, leaving 10 bases between. This CDR3 has 12 residues. CDR3 in amino acids: CASRGGQYEQYF. The CDR3 nucleotides read TGTGCCAGCAGAGGCGGACAGTACGAGCAGTACTTC.

The V and J genes are TRBV27 and TRBJ1-3, with D tentatively TRBD1 (6 bases). The CDR3 sequence is 14 residues long. V dropped 4 bases and J dropped 2 bases, with 9 bases sitting between them. Germline CDR1 is MNHEY and CDR2 is SMNVEV (reference sequence). The CDR3 nucleotides are TGTGCCAGCAGTTGGGGGGGGCCTGGAAACACCATATATTTT. This sequence encodes CASSWGGPGNTIYF.

The chain links TRBV7-6 to TRBJ1-5, with D uncertain. Trimming removed 5 bases from V and 0 bases from J, with 14 bases in between. Germline V gene sequence: CDR1 SGHVS, CDR2 FNYEAQ. This CDR3 has 16 amino acids. The DNA for the CDR3 is TGTGCCAGCAGCGCGTTCACAGACCATAGCAATCAGCCCCAGCATTTT. Protein: CASSAFTDHSNQPQHF.